This is a list of T cell receptor beta chains from one sample in a study of T cell repertoires in cytomegalovirus infection. TCRdb re-called the reads through MiXCR, storing one row per CDR3 protein. In the table there are about 76,000 distinct CDR3 sequences, about 3.8% of which are singletons. Material: PBMCs. The source of these receptors is a human donor in good health (CMV status not recorded). Some clones in this sample may be carry-over from other donors' samples. The CDR3 runs from the conserved cysteine through the conserved F or W. Each record gives: J gene, clone size, D gene, V gene, CDR3 DNA, CDR3 protein. D genes are given only for firm matches. Clone size is shown for a subset of rows, as once, few, many or a class of expanded clone.

TRBJ1-2 | many | . | TRBV28 | TGTGCCAGCAGTCGAGTGATCTATGGCTACACCTTC | CASSRVIYGYTF
TRBJ1-1 | many | . | TRBV7-2 | TGTGCCAGCAGGCAACAGATAAACACTGAAGCTTTCTTT | CASRQQINTEAFF
TRBJ1-5 | many | . | TRBV28 | TGTGCCAGCAGTTTAAGGGAGATCATCAGGCCCCAGCATTTT | CASSLREIIRPQHF
TRBJ2-3 | many | . | TRBV7-2 | TGTGCCAGCAGCTTAGGCGGACAGTCGACAGATACGCAGTATTTT | CASSLGGQSTDTQYF
TRBJ2-7 | many | . | TRBV20-1 | TGCAGTGCTTACGGAGTCTTTTCCTACGAGCAGTACTTC | CSAYGVFSYEQYF
TRBJ1-2 | many | TRBD1 | TRBV28 | TGTGCCAGCAGGCTTGGGGACAGGAACTTATATGGCTACACCTTC | CASRLGDRNLYGYTF
TRBJ1-2 | many | TRBD1 | TRBV12-3/TRBV12-4 | TGTGCCAGCAGCGGGACAGGGGTTATCCGGGGCTACACCTTC | CASSGTGVIRGYTF
TRBJ2-1 | . | . | TRBV6-5 | TGTGCCAGCAGTTACGTGGGTGGGGAGCAGTTCTTC | CASSYVGGEQFF
TRBJ2-1 | many | . | TRBV20-1 | TGCAGTGCGGTGAGACAGGAGCAGTTCTTC | CSAVRQEQFF
TRBJ1-1 | many | . | TRBV6-2/TRBV6-3 | TGTGCCAGCAGTTATCAGGTGAACACTGAAGCTTTCTTT | CASSYQVNTEAFF
TRBJ1-1 | many | . | TRBV20-1 | TGCAGTGCTAGAGGCCTTGGAGGAACTGAAGCTTTCTTT | CSARGLGGTEAFF
TRBJ2-5 | many | . | TRBV7-2 | TGTGCCAGCAGCTTAAGTTTGGGCCACCTCACTCAGACCCAGTACTTC | CASSLSLGHLTQTQYF
TRBJ1-2 | many | . | TRBV7-9 | TGTGCCAGCAGCATTGCAGCGGGTACCCCCTTCTACTATGGCTACACCTTC | CASSIAAGTPFYYGYTF
TRBJ1-5 | many | TRBD1 | TRBV12-3/TRBV12-4 | TGTGCCAGCAGTTTCTTTACAGGGGGCAGCCATCAGCCCCAGCATTTT | CASSFFTGGSHQPQHF
TRBJ1-4 | . | . | TRBV15 | TGTGCCACCAGCTCGAGTCGAGCAGGGCTTAATGAAAAACTGTTTTTT | CATSSSRAGLNEKLFF
TRBJ1-4 | many | . | TRBV7-2 | TGTGCCAGCAGCTTAAGGCGCACTCAGAGGGAAAAACTGTTTTTT | CASSLRRTQREKLFF
TRBJ2-1 | many | TRBD2 | TRBV19 | TGTGCCAGTAGCCAGACTAGCGGTCGTTACAATGAGCAGTTCTTC | CASSQTSGRYNEQFF
TRBJ1-1 | many | . | TRBV27 | TGTGCCAGCAGTTTGGGGAAGGGTTACACTGAAGCTTTCTTT | CASSLGKGYTEAFF
TRBJ2-2 | many | . | TRBV19 | TGTGCCAGTTCGTGGCAGGGTAGGACCGGGGAGCTGTTTTTT | CASSWQGRTGELFF
TRBJ2-1 | many | . | TRBV5-4 | TGTGCCAGCAGCTCCCTAGACGACGCAGGGAATGAGCAGTTCTTC | CASSSLDDAGNEQFF
TRBJ2-1 | many | TRBD2 | TRBV7-2 | TGTGCCAGCAGCTTAGAAGGACTAGCCAATGAGCAGTTCTTC | CASSLEGLANEQFF
TRBJ1-5 | many | . | TRBV2 | TGTGCCAGCAGTGAATCTGGCAGGGGAAAGAGTCAGCCCCAGCATTTT | CASSESGRGKSQPQHF
TRBJ2-4 | many | TRBD2 | TRBV6-9 | TGTGCCAGCAGAGCTAGCGGGGGGGCGTTGGCCAAAAACATTCAGTACTTC | CASRASGGALAKNIQYF
TRBJ2-6 | medium-sized | . | TRBV28 | TGTGCCAGCAGTTTATCCCGGACAGTCTCCGTCCTGACTTTC | CASSLSRTVSVLTF
TRBJ1-2 | many | . | TRBV7-3 | TGTGCCAGCAGCGCTTACAGGGTCGATGGCTACACCTTC | CASSAYRVDGYTF
TRBJ1-2 | many | . | TRBV6-2/TRBV6-3 | TGTGCCAGCAGTTCGGGAATCTATGGCTACACCTTC | CASSSGIYGYTF
TRBJ2-2 | many | TRBD1 | TRBV7-9 | TGTGCCAGCAGCCTAGGGACAGGCGAGGCCGGGGAGCTGTTTTTT | CASSLGTGEAGELFF
TRBJ1-3 | many | TRBD1 | TRBV7-2 | TGTGCCAGCAGCCCCCGGACCGGGACAGTCTCTGGAAACACCATATATTTT | CASSPRTGTVSGNTIYF
TRBJ2-1 | many | TRBD2 | TRBV7-2 | TGTGCCAGCAGCTTTAGCGGGGGGGTGGGGAATGAGCAGTTCTTC | CASSFSGGVGNEQFF
TRBJ2-7 | many | TRBD1 | TRBV7-2 | TGTGCCAGCAGCTTCTTAAGCTTTGGCAGGGGGTACGAGCAGTACTTC | CASSFLSFGRGYEQYF